This TCR beta chain originates from a study of cytomegalovirus exposure and HLA in healthy donors. Trimming took off 7 bases at V and 2 bases at J, with 14 bases between the two ends. The CDR3 has 14 residues. CDR1 and CDR2 from the germline V gene are SNHLY and FYNNEI. Both 60 Vbeta primers and 13 Jbeta primers went into the PCR. Sequencing was performed with immunoSEQ multiplex PCR; in TCRdb, only in-frame clones are kept and a portion is missing. The repertoire holds 70,000 to 95,000 clones, with approximately 80% as singletons. Broader study findings: The study listed 150 to 200 cytomegalovirus-associated TCR beta chains. The authors considered a cluster of highly shared sequence variants likely to be a sequencing artifact. Under in vitro conditions, a few CMV-associated chains were confirmed as specific for CMV antigens.

A word on this clone: Its antigen remains unidentified.

Material for sequencing was PBMCs. This TCR came from a human donor in good health. This chain uses TRBV2 with TRBJ1-2; D possibly corresponds to TRBD1 (5 bases). Written as DNA, the CDR3 is TGTGCCAGCACCTCGGTCGGGGGGAACTATGGCTACACCTTC. Its protein product is CASTSVGGNYGYTF.